These T cell receptor beta chains were read from a single sample in a study of OX40 agonist ivuxolimab in advanced cancers. The repertoire was sequenced with immunoSEQ multiplex PCR; TCRdb's copy has only in-frame clones and lacks some. Of 20,000 to 25,000 clones listed, 75% to 95% are singletons. This material consisted of CD4+ or CD8+ T cells sorted from blood, taken in a trial of the OX40 agonist ivuxolimab. The receptors come from an adult with an advanced solid tumor such as melanoma, head and neck, liver or kidney cancer. Both conserved end residues are part of each CDR3. The D gene is left open where the match is weak. Rows may omit the clone size; those that give it use once, few, many or a size class.

TRBJ2-5	NA	TRBD1	TRBV11-2	TGTGCCAGCAGCTTAGATCCAACAGGGGGCGAGGGGAAGACCCAGTACTTC	CASSLDPTGGEGKTQYF
TRBJ1-1	NA	TRBD1	TRBV14	TGTGCCAGCAGACCGGGACAGGGGGCCTACACTGAAGCTTTCTTT	CASRPGQGAYTEAFF
TRBJ2-5	once	NA	TRBV11-3	TGTGCCAGCAGCTCCGGGACAATAGAGACCCAGTACTTC	CASSSGTIETQYF
TRBJ2-2	NA	NA	TRBV6-5	TGTGCCAGCAGTTTTCTGGTAGGGAACACCGGGGAGCTGTTTTTT	CASSFLVGNTGELFF
TRBJ2-2	NA	TRBD1	TRBV29-1	TGCAGCGGCAAGCAGGGGGCCGGGGAGCTGTTTTTT	CSGKQGAGELFF
TRBJ2-1	NA	NA	TRBV19	TGTGCCAGTAGCCTAGTTTTTGACAATGAGCAGTTCTTC	CASSLVFDNEQFF
TRBJ2-7	medium-sized	TRBD2	TRBV2	TGTGCCAGCATCTCAACCGCGGGGGGGTCACTACGAGAGCAGTACTTC	CASISTAGGSLREQYF
TRBJ2-1	NA	NA	TRBV4-2	TGTGCCAGCAGCCAAGGGGACGGCTACAATGAGCAGTTCTTC	CASSQGDGYNEQFF
TRBJ1-1	few	TRBD1	TRBV19	TGTGCCAGTAGTACTACAGGGGGAGGTACTGAAGCTTTCTTT	CASSTTGGGTEAFF
TRBJ1-2	few	NA	TRBV4-1	TGCGCCAGCAGCCAAGTGCAGTTAGCTAACTATGGCTACACCTTC	CASSQVQLANYGYTF
TRBJ2-1	NA	TRBD1	TRBV7-9	TGTGCCAGCAGCCCTCGGGACAGGGAGATTTTTGATGAGCAGTTCTTC	CASSPRDREIFDEQFF
TRBJ1-1	NA	NA	TRBV30	TGTGCCTGGAGTGTAGTAAAGAACACTGAAGCTTTCTTT	CAWSVVKNTEAFF
TRBJ1-2	NA	NA	TRBV7-9	TGTGCCAGCAGCTTAGTCGTGGGGGCCGATGGCTACACCTTC	CASSLVVGADGYTF
TRBJ2-7	NA	NA	TRBV10-2	TGCGCCAGCACGGTAGGGACAACTCGCTACGAGCAGTACTTC	CASTVGTTRYEQYF
TRBJ1-2	NA	TRBD1	TRBV30	TGTGCCTGGAGGACGACAGGGGCTGATGGCTACACCTTC	CAWRTTGADGYTF
TRBJ1-5	NA	NA	TRBV7-6	TGTGCCAGCAGCTCAAGGTCAGGGTGGGGCAATCAGCCCCAGCATTTT	CASSSRSGWGNQPQHF
TRBJ1-5	NA	NA	TRBV19	TGTGCCAGTAGTATAGCCAGCGGTCAGCCCCAGCATTTT	CASSIASGQPQHF
TRBJ1-1	once	TRBD1	TRBV7-9	TGTGCCAGCAGCCCTAGGGGGCGTGAAACTGAAGCTTTCTTT	CASSPRGRETEAFF
TRBJ1-5	NA	TRBD1	TRBV19	TGTGCCAGTAGCACCGGGACAGGGAGGTATCAGCCCCAGCATTTT	CASSTGTGRYQPQHF
TRBJ2-7	NA	TRBD1	TRBV7-6	TGTGCCAGCAGCTTAGCGGCCCAGGGGGCTCCCTACGAGCAGTACTTC	CASSLAAQGAPYEQYF
TRBJ2-7	NA	NA	TRBV6-4	TGTGCCAGCAGTCGGCCTGACGGAGACTCCTACGAGCAGTACTTC	CASSRPDGDSYEQYF
TRBJ1-2	NA	NA	TRBV7-8	TGTGCCAGCAGCTTAGGGTGGACGGGGGATGGCTACACCTTC	CASSLGWTGDGYTF
TRBJ2-1	once	NA	TRBV19	TGTGCCAGTAGTTGGTCCTCCTACAATGAGCAGTTCTTC	CASSWSSYNEQFF
TRBJ2-1	NA	TRBD1	TRBV6-5	TGTGCCAGCAGTCCGGGACAGGGAGAGTACAATGAGCAGTTCTTC	CASSPGQGEYNEQFF
TRBJ2-1	NA	NA	TRBV10-3	TGTGCCATCAGTGAGTTGGCAGGGTATGATGAGCAGTTCTTC	CAISELAGYDEQFF
TRBJ2-7	NA	NA	TRBV2	TGTGCCAGCAGTGAATTTTCAGGGTCTACCTACGAGCAGTACTTC	CASSEFSGSTYEQYF
TRBJ2-7	once	NA	TRBV5-1	TGCGCCAGCAGCTTCGAGGGCTACGAGCAGTACTTC	CASSFEGYEQYF
TRBJ2-7	NA	TRBD1	TRBV7-9	TGTGCCAGCAGCCTGGACAGGGGGCAGCTATACGAGCAGTACTTC	CASSLDRGQLYEQYF
TRBJ2-5	once	NA	TRBV5-1	TGCGCCAGCAGCTCGTACGGGGGGCCCCAAGAGACCCAGTACTTC	CASSSYGGPQETQYF
TRBJ1-4	NA	NA	TRBV5-1	TGCGCCAGCAGCCTAGACACAGGGATGGCAACTAATGAAAAACTGTTTTTT	CASSLDTGMATNEKLFF
TRBJ2-2	NA	NA	TRBV4-1	TGCGCCAGCAGCTTTACTAACACCGGGGAGCTGTTTTTT	CASSFTNTGELFF
TRBJ2-7	NA	TRBD1	TRBV7-6	TGTGCCAGCAGCGAGGGACAGGGGAGCTACGAGCAGTACTTC	CASSEGQGSYEQYF
TRBJ1-2	NA	NA	TRBV11-1	TGTGCCAGCAGCTTACCTTCTCCGACAGCAGCCTACTATGGCTACACCTTC	CASSLPSPTAAYYGYTF
TRBJ1-2	NA	NA	TRBV27	TGTGCCAGCAGCTTATCGGGCTTGGGTAGGGGTTACTATGGCTACACCTTC	CASSLSGLGRGYYGYTF
TRBJ2-1	once	TRBD1	TRBV13	TGTGCCAGCAGCTTAGTTCACAGGGGGAATGAGCAGTTCTTC	CASSLVHRGNEQFF
TRBJ1-2	NA	NA	TRBV19	TGTGCCAGTAGTGTCGAGTTTTACGGCTACACCTTC	CASSVEFYGYTF
TRBJ1-1	NA	NA	TRBV5-4	TGTGCCAGCAGCTTGGGAGGACCTGAAGCTTTCTTT	CASSLGGPEAFF
TRBJ2-7	NA	TRBD1	TRBV6-5	TGTGCCAGCAGTTACACTAGGGACAGGGGCCTCTACGAGCAGTACTTC	CASSYTRDRGLYEQYF
TRBJ2-2	once	TRBD1	TRBV2	TGTGCCAGCAGTGAAGTAGGACAGGGCAATGGCGGGGAGCTGTTTTTT	CASSEVGQGNGGELFF
TRBJ1-2	NA	NA	TRBV4-1	TGCGCCAGCAGCCAAGATCCGACGGGGGGACACTATGGCTACACCTTC	CASSQDPTGGHYGYTF
TRBJ2-7	NA	NA	TRBV29-1	TGCAGCGTTGGGGGAGGAGAGGAAAACTCCTACGAGCAGTACTTC	CSVGGGEENSYEQYF
TRBJ1-2	once	NA	TRBV29-1	TGCAGCGTTCGGATTAACTATGGCTACACCTTC	CSVRINYGYTF
TRBJ2-5	once	NA	TRBV7-9	TGTGCCAGCAGCTTAAGGGACAACCAAGAGACCCAGTACTTC	CASSLRDNQETQYF
TRBJ1-5	NA	NA	TRBV6-5	TGTGCCAGCAGTTACGGGGGGAGCAATCAGCCCCAGCATTTT	CASSYGGSNQPQHF
TRBJ2-1	few	TRBD2	TRBV6-4	TGTGCCAGCAGTGGTCAGACTAGCGGGGGTGATGAGCAGTTCTTC	CASSGQTSGGDEQFF
TRBJ1-3	NA	TRBD1	TRBV11-3	TGTGCCAGCAGCTTAGATCCCGACAGGGAAAGCTCTGGAAACACCATATATTTT	CASSLDPDRESSGNTIYF